The T cell receptor (beta chain) described here comes from a study of technical replicates of blood from a few donors. CDR1 is SGHTA, CDR2 FQGTGA, per germline. The CDR3 loop spans 14 amino acids. V shed 5 bases and J shed 10 bases, with 20 bases lying between them. Method: immunoSEQ multiplex PCR; TCRdb's copy keeps in-frame clones and lacks some. The sample contains 79,000 or so clones, 96% of which appear only once. The chain employs TRBV7-3 and TRBJ1-1, with D perhaps matching TRBD1 (6 bases). The TCR sequence derives from a human donor in good health. The sample taken for sequencing was T cells isolated from PBMCs. CDR3 DNA: TGTGCCAGCAGCCCCCCTAGGGGGAGAGGAGCAGCTTTCTTT. Translated, it gives CASSPPRGRGAAFF.